These 5 T cell receptor beta chains originate from one sample sequenced in a study of blood T cell repertoires in COVID-19. Sequencing was performed with immunoSEQ multiplex PCR; in TCRdb, only in-frame clones are kept and a portion is missing. In the table there are around 260,000 clones, 90% of which are singletons. Source material: PBMCs or T cells enriched from blood (not recorded which). The receptors come from a woman aged 25 to 45 who had recovered from COVID-19.

In this sample, this clone turned up once. The CDR3 spells CASSLAQGFELNEQFF. The CDR3 DNA is TGCGCCAGCAGCTTGGCGCAGGGTTTCGAGTTGAATGAGCAGTTCTTC. The chain employs TRBV5-1 and TRBJ2-1; maybe TRBD1 (5 bases). The CDR3 has 16 amino acids. V was pared by 0 bases and J by 7 bases, with 17 bases between. Per the germline V gene, CDR1 is SGHRS and CDR2 is YFSETQ. The whole variable domain, remainder taken from reference TRBV5-1 and TRBJ2-1, is KAGVTQTPRYLIKTRGQQVTLSCSPISGHRSVSWYQQTPGQGLQFLFEYFSETQRNKGNFPGRFSGRQFSNSRSEMNVSTLELGDSALYLCASSLAQGFELNEQFFGPGTRLTVL.

The chain recombines TRBV9 with TRBJ1-1; D is unclear. Germline V CDR1 and CDR2: SGDLS, YYNGEE. This CDR3 region has 14 residues. V gave up 1 base and J gave up 3 bases, with 10 bases separating them. The chain's CDR3 is CASSVYFLDTEAFF. The CDR3 DNA reads TGTGCCAGCAGCGTATACTTTCTCGACACTGAAGCTTTCTTT.

The chain joins TRBV7-9 to TRBJ2-2; 7 bases are shared with TRBD2. With 5 bases clipped from V and 4 bases from J, the junction kept 16 bases outside the gene matches. The CDR3 has 18 residues. The germline gives CDR1 SEHNR, CDR2 FQNEAQ (reference sequence). The CDR3 reads CASSTPPGSSGATGELFF. The DNA of the CDR3 is TGTGCCAGCAGCACTCCACCTGGGTCTAGCGGAGCCACCGGGGAGCTGTTTTTT.

This rearrangement joins TRBV3-1 (or the pseudogene TRBV3-2) to TRBJ2-3; 9 positions agree with TRBD2. Germline V lookup: CDR1 LGHDT, CDR2 YNNKEL (reference sequence). J was trimmed by 3 bases and V by 4 bases; bases with no gene match: 2. This CDR3 contains 14 residues. The CDR3 nucleotides read TGTGCCAGCAGCCTTAGCGGGAGTACAGATACGCAGTATTTT. Translating it yields CASSLSGSTDTQYF.

The table lists this clone with a few counts. The V and J genes are TRBV5-1 and TRBJ2-2, with D tentatively TRBD1 (6 bases). The CDR3 has 15 residues. From germline, CDR1 is SGHRS and CDR2 YFSETQ. Trimming took off 0 bases at V and 5 bases at J, with 11 bases between the two ends. CDR3 in amino acids: CASSLAGVGTGELFF. CDR3 DNA sequence: TGCGCCAGCAGCTTGGCAGGGGTAGGGACCGGGGAGCTGTTTTTT.